The 30 T cell receptor beta chains below all came from one sample that was sequenced in a study of T cells in Graves' hyperthyroidism and ophthalmopathy. What was amplified from RNA transcripts were TCR beta CDR3 regions. The study used the HTBI primer set for a first-round RT-PCR of the TCR CDR3. From the multiplex PCR reads, TCRdb called clonotypes with MiXCR, one entry per CDR3 protein. The sample lists approximately 700,000 distinct CDR3 sequences, 45% seen once, with about 7% in the top ten. Specimen: peripheral blood or thyroid tissue (not recorded which). The receptors originated from an adult man with Graves' disease, either hyperthyroidism or ophthalmopathy (not recorded which).

This sequence joins TRBV20-1 and TRBJ2-6; 9 bases are shared with TRBD1. Germline V CDR1 and CDR2: DFQATT, SNEGSKA (reference sequence). CDR3 size: 16 residues. V was clipped by 4 bases and J by 4 bases; unmatched bases: 8. Written as DNA, the CDR3 is TGCAGTGCTAAGGGACAGGGCGTAACGGGGGCCAACGTCCTGACTTTC. The encoded protein is CSAKGQGVTGANVLTF.

The chain recombines TRBV7-9 with TRBJ2-7; D is possibly TRBD1 (6 bases). This CDR3 is 14 amino acids long. Trimming shortened V by 5 bases and J by 3 bases, and 14 bases separated the two germline ends. Germline V CDR1 and CDR2: SEHNR, FQNEAQ (reference sequence). For the CDR3, the DNA is TGTGCCAGCAGCCCACCTCGGACAGACTACGAGCAGTACTTC. Amino acid sequence: CASSPPRTDYEQYF.

This clonotype was counted ten times or more. This chain links TRBV7-9 with TRBJ2-7, with 11 bases fitting TRBD1. The CDR3 is 14 residues long. The junction had 5 bases not matched to a gene; V was cut back by 4 bases and J by 6 bases. The germline gives CDR1 SEHNR, CDR2 FQNEAQ (reference sequence). CDR3 sequence reads: CASSWGQGVGEQYF. Written as DNA, the CDR3 is TGTGCCAGCAGCTGGGGACAGGGGGTGGGCGAGCAGTACTTC.

This clonotype was found a few times. This rearrangement joins TRBV7-9 to TRBJ2-5, with D tentatively TRBD1 (5 bases). This CDR3 has 16 amino acids. Trimming took off 5 bases at V and 0 bases at J, with 16 bases between the two ends. CDR1 is SEHNR and CDR2 is FQNEAQ in the germline V gene (reference sequence). The CDR3 DNA reads TGTGCCAGCAGCCAAGAGTTTGACAGATACCAAGAGACCCAGTACTTC. It codes for CASSQEFDRYQETQYF.

The V gene is TRBV29-1, the J gene TRBJ2-7, with 9 bases identical to TRBD1. The germline gives CDR1 SQVTM, CDR2 ANQGSEA. V was pared by 7 bases and J by 5 bases, with 6 bases of the junction left unmatched. The CDR3 runs to 12 residues. For the CDR3, the DNA is TGCAGCGGGTACAGGGGGCAGAACGAGCAGTACTTC. As protein: CSGYRGQNEQYF.

The chain links TRBV4-2 to TRBJ2-5; no clear D gene. This CDR3 is 14 amino acids long. The V and J ends lost 0 bases and 3 bases respectively, with 8 bases between them. Germline V CDR1 and CDR2: LGHNA, YNFKEQ. CDR3 nucleotide sequence: TGTGCCAGCAGCCAAGAGGGCGCGGAAGAGACCCAGTACTTC. Translated, it gives CASSQEGAEETQYF.

The chain uses TRBV5-1 and TRBJ1-1; D not resolved. The CDR3 is 14 residues long. Germline assignment: CDR1 SGHRS and CDR2 YFSETQ. With 0 bases removed from V and 7 bases from J, the gap between germline ends came to 13 bases. The CDR3 here is CASSLDRDKNEAFF. In nucleotides, the CDR3 is TGCGCCAGCAGCTTGGACCGTGATAAGAATGAAGCTTTCTTT.

The V call is TRBV29-1, the J call TRBJ1-2; the D gene is possibly TRBD1 (6 bases). Germline V gene lookup returns CDR1 SQVTM and CDR2 ANQGSEA. The length of the CDR3 is 12 residues. The V end was cut by 6 bases, the J end by 8 bases, with 16 bases between. CDR3 protein: CSVDHGQNGYTF. CDR3 DNA: TGCAGCGTAGATCACGGACAGAACGGCTACACCTTC.

CDR3 sequence reads: CAWHGQNYGYTF. The CDR3 nucleotides are TGTGCCTGGCACGGGCAGAACTATGGCTACACCTTC. V and J are TRBV30 and TRBJ1-2, with D uncertain. CDR1 and CDR2 (germline): GTSNPN, SVGIG (reference sequence). The CDR3 consists of 12 residues. V was trimmed by 5 bases and J by 2 bases, leaving 9 bases between them. The full variable domain, completed using reference TRBV30 and TRBJ1-2, is SQTIHQWPATLVQPVGSPLSLECTVEGTSNPNLYWYRQAAGRGLQLLFYSVGIGQISSEVPQNLSASRPQDRQFILSSKKLLLSDSGFYLCAWHGQNYGYTFGSGTRLTVV.

This clonotype was found once. This chain links TRBV10-3 with TRBJ1-6, with D perhaps TRBD1 (5 bases). The J call may be incorrect, as the DNA end agrees better with TRBJ1-3. Per germline, CDR1 ENHRY and CDR2 SYGVKD. The CDR3 totals 14 residues. CDR3 residues: CAISPGWSGNTIYF. CDR3 in DNA: TGTGCCATCAGCCCAGGGTGGTCTGGAAACACCATATATTTT.

This clonotype was counted a few times. The rearrangement uses TRBV6-1 and TRBJ1-2; D is unresolved. CDR3 length equals 13 residues. Germline V gene sequence: CDR1 MNHNS, CDR2 SASEGT. V lost 5 bases to trimming and J lost 8 bases, with 15 bases between them. CDR3 sequence: CASSLREESGYTF. The CDR3 DNA is TGTGCCAGCAGTCTCCGGGAAGAGAGCGGCTACACCTTC.

Comments on this clonotype: The junction differs from germline at one of its ends, possibly a read error. The gene calls are TRBV10-3 and TRBJ1-4; D is unresolved. Germline lookup yields CDR1 ENHRY and CDR2 SYGVKD. The CDR3 sequence is 13 residues long. This CDR3 reads CASSEAWGKGLFF. CDR3 in DNA: TGTGCCAGCAGTGAAGCGTGGGGTAAAGGGCTGTTTTTT.

The J gene is TRBJ2-5, the V gene TRBV18, with 8 bases lining up with TRBD1. V gave up 2 bases and J gave up 4 bases; unmatched junction bases: 6. CDR3 length equals 15 residues. In germline, CDR1 is KGHSH, CDR2 LQKENI. CDR3 DNA sequence: TGTGCCAGCTCACCAAGGACAGGGTCGGGAGAGACCCAGTACTTC. Amino acid sequence: CASSPRTGSGETQYF.

The chain is built from TRBV5-5 and TRBJ1-2; 8 bases match TRBD1. The junction had 10 bases not matched to a gene; V was cut back by 4 bases and J by 5 bases. This CDR3 contains 15 residues. The germline gives CDR1 SGHKS, CDR2 YYEKEE (reference sequence). The chain's CDR3 is CASSTTPDRVYGYTF. CDR3 DNA: TGTGCCAGCAGCACCACTCCGGACAGGGTTTATGGCTACACCTTC.

A remark on this clonotype: A read error may account for a junction end that differs from germline. The chain uses TRBV7-7 and TRBJ2-5; TRBD2 matches at 7 bases. The CDR3 has 13 residues. Germline V gene data show CDR1 as SSHAT and CDR2 as FNYEAQ (reference sequence). CDR3 amino acids: CASSPGLGQTQYF. The CDR3 DNA reads TGTGCTAGCAGCCCCGGACTAGGGCAGACCCAGTACTTC.

The CDR3 is CASSANEGYQAGSPLHF. The CDR3 bases are TGTGCCAGCAGTGCCAACGAGGGTTACCAAGCAGGTTCACCCCTCCACTTT. This chain links TRBV2 with TRBJ1-6; the D is unclear. Per the germline V gene, CDR1 is SNHLY and CDR2 is FYNNEI. V lost 4 bases, J lost 9 bases, and 22 bases lay in between. The length of the CDR3 is 17 residues.

Notes on this clonotype: At one end, the junction sequence differs from germline, possibly due to a read error. CDR3 DNA sequence: TGTGCCACCAGCTTAGGAGCGGCCAACACTGAAGCCTTCTTT. Protein product: CATSLGAANTEAFF. The chain uses TRBV15 and TRBJ1-1; D is unclear. This CDR3 has 14 residues. From germline, CDR1 is LNHNV and CDR2 YYDKDF (reference sequence). Full variable domain (outside the CDR3, taken from reference TRBV15 and TRBJ1-1): DAMVIQNPRYQVTQFGKPVTLSCSQTLNHNVMYWYQQKSSQAPKLLFHYYDKDFNNEADTPDNFQSRRPNTSFCFLDIRSPGLGDTAMYLCATSLGAANTEAFFGQGTRLTVV.

This clonotype was observed at least ten times. This sequence joins TRBV12-3 or TRBV12-4 and TRBJ1-1; D perhaps matches TRBD1 (6 bases). The germline V and J ends were trimmed by 6 bases and 4 bases, with 15 bases remaining between them. CDR3 length: 14 amino acids. CDR3 region: CASSLTGWGTEAFF. The CDR3 DNA sequence: TGTGCCAGCAGCTTGACAGGATGGGGCACTGAAGCTTTCTTT.

Regarding this clonotype: This clone may be a read error of a much larger clone one base away. The chain uses TRBV7-3 and TRBJ1-1; 7 bases fit TRBD1. J was trimmed by 7 bases and V by 5 bases; bases with no gene match: 7. This CDR3 has 13 residues. CDR1 and CDR2 (germline): SGHTA, FQGTGA. In nucleotides, the CDR3 is TGTGCCAGCAGCATTACAGGGGTGGGTGAAGCTTTCTTT. As protein: CASSITGVGEAFF.

The chain is built from TRBV7-8 and TRBJ2-7, with D maybe TRBD1 (6 bases). Per the germline V gene, CDR1 is SGHVS and CDR2 is FQNEAQ. CDR3 length equals 16 residues. Trimming left V 5 bases short and J 0 bases short, with 17 bases between. The CDR3 spells CASSPEGTGISYEQYF. CDR3 in DNA: TGTGCCAGCAGCCCAGAGGGAACAGGGATCTCCTACGAGCAGTACTTC.

To note about this clonotype: A read error may be the cause here, since a much bigger clone is one base away. This sequence joins TRBV10-3 and TRBJ1-1, with D maybe TRBD1 (5 bases). Per the germline V gene, CDR1 is ENHRY and CDR2 is SYGVKD. Trimming shortened V by 5 bases and J by 4 bases, and 14 bases separated the two germline ends. This CDR3 comprises 14 residues. The CDR3 DNA reads TGTGCCATCAGTTCCTCACGGGGCTCCACTGAAGCTTTCTTT. Amino acids: CAISSSRGSTEAFF.

A remark on this clonotype: A single base separates this from a much larger clone, so it may be a read error. The gene calls are TRBV13 and TRBJ1-5; the D gene is possibly TRBD1 (6 bases). V was clipped by 6 bases and J by 11 bases, with 11 bases between them. Germline lookup yields CDR1 PRHDT and CDR2 FYEKMQ (reference sequence). The CDR3 covers 11 residues. This CDR3 reads CASSVTGSQHF. Here the CDR3 DNA reads TGTGCCAGCAGTGTGACAGGTTCCCAGCATTTT. Full variable domain (rest looked up from reference TRBV13 and TRBJ1-5): AAGVIQSPRHLIKEKRETATLKCYPIPRHDTVYWYQQGPGQDPQFLISFYEKMQSDKGSIPDRFSAQQFSDYHSELNMSSLELGDSALYFCASSVTGSQHFGDGTRLSIL.

This clonotype was found many times. The CDR3 coding sequence is TGTGCCAGCGCGGTCAGGGGGGACACTGAAGCTTTCTTT. Translating it yields CASAVRGDTEAFF. This sequence joins TRBV2 and TRBJ1-1, with 7 nucleotides matching TRBD1. Germline V CDR1 and CDR2: SNHLY, FYNNEI. CDR3 length: 13 residues. Trimming took 8 bases from V and 3 from J; bases not matched to a gene: 6.

J is TRBJ1-5 and V is TRBV6-6; D unresolved. The CDR3 contains 18 residues. Germline CDR1 reads MNHNY; CDR2 reads SVGAGI (reference sequence). The V and J ends lost 0 bases and 3 bases respectively, with 18 bases between them. CDR3 bases: TGTGCCAGCAGTTACTCGAATTTTGGCAGTAGGATCAATCAGCCCCAGCATTTT. Its protein is CASSYSNFGSRINQPQHF.

In this sample, this clonotype turned up many times. The rearrangement joins TRBV7-9 to TRBJ1-1; the D gene is possibly TRBD1 (6 bases). Deletions cut 1 base from V and 4 bases from J, with 10 bases between. The CDR3 consists of 14 residues. Germline CDR1 and CDR2: SEHNR and FQNEAQ (reference sequence). Here the CDR3 DNA reads TGTGCCAGCAGCTTAGGGACAGAGGGCACTGAAGCTTTCTTT. It yields the protein CASSLGTEGTEAFF.

This clonotype was seen repeatedly, ten times or more. The genes are TRBV10-3 and TRBJ2-5, with D tentatively TRBD1 or TRBD2 (5 bases each). The CDR3 consists of 14 residues. Trimming removed 3 bases at V and 7 bases at J, with 15 bases between. Germline CDR1 and CDR2: ENHRY and SYGVKD. CDR3 DNA sequence: TGTGCCATCAGTGACGGTGGGACGGTGGGGACCCAGTACTTC. Protein product: CAISDGGTVGTQYF.

In its sample, this clonotype was seen a few times. V is TRBV7-3 and J is TRBJ2-2, with TRBD2 identical over 8 bases. This CDR3 has 15 residues. V lost 4 bases to trimming and J lost 3 bases; unmatched junction nucleotides: 4. The germline CDR1 and CDR2 sequences are SGHTA and FQGTGA. CDR3: CASSSTGGHTGELFF. The CDR3 DNA reads as TGTGCCAGCAGCTCCACGGGGGGGCACACCGGGGAGCTGTTTTTT.

The chain couples TRBV7-9 to TRBJ2-2, with D maybe TRBD2 (6 bases). In germline, CDR1 is SEHNR, CDR2 FQNEAQ (reference sequence). V was clipped by 6 bases and J by 0 bases, with 14 bases between them. The CDR3 is 16 amino acids. This CDR3 reads CASSRGTFANTGELFF. CDR3 nucleotides: TGTGCCAGCAGTCGCGGGACGTTCGCGAACACCGGGGAGCTGTTTTTT.

The chain recombines TRBV7-2 with TRBJ1-2; maybe TRBD1 (6 bases). CDR1 is SGHTA, CDR2 FQGNSA, per germline. Trimming pared 1 base from V and 1 base from J, leaving 22 bases between. This CDR3 contains 19 residues. CDR3 amino acids: CASSLGSRSGQAFNYGYTF. For the CDR3, the DNA is TGTGCCAGCAGCTTAGGTAGTCGCTCGGGACAAGCCTTTAACTATGGCTACACCTTC.

There are a few counts of this clonotype. Relative to the germline gene, one junction end is altered; a read error may explain this. The chain couples TRBV7-2 to TRBJ1-6; 10 bases are shared with TRBD1. The germline CDR1 and CDR2 sequences are SGHTA and FQGNSA. This CDR3 is built from 15 residues. The chain's CDR3 is CASSQGQGYNSPLHF. The CDR3 nucleotides are TGCGCCAGCAGCCAGGGACAGGGGTATAATTCACCCCTCCACTTT.